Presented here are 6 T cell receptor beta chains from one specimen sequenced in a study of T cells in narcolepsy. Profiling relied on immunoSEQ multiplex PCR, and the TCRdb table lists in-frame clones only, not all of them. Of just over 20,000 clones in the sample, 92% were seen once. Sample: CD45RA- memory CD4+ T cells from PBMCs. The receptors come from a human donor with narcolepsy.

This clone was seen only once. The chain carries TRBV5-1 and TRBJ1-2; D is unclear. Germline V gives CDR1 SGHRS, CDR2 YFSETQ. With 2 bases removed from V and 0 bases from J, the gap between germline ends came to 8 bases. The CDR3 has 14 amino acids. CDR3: CASSLRAANYGYTF. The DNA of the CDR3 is TGCGCCAGCAGCTTACGGGCAGCTAACTATGGCTACACCTTC.

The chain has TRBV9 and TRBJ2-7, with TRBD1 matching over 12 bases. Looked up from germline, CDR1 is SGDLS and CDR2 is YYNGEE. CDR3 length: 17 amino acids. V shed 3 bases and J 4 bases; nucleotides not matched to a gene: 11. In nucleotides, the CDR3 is TGTGCCAGCAGCGCCTCAGCCGGGACAGGGGGCTTATACGAGCAGTACTTC. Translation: CASSASAGTGGLYEQYF.

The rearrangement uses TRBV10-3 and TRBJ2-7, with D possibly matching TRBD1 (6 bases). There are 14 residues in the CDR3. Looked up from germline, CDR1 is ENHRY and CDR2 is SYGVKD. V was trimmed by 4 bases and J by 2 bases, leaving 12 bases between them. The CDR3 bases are TGTGCCATCAGTGTGGACAGTTTTACCTACGAGCAGTACTTC. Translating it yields CAISVDSFTYEQYF.

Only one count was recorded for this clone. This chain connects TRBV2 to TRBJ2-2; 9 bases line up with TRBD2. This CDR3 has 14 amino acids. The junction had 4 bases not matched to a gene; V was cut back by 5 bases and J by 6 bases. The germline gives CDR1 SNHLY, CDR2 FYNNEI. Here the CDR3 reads CASSRLAEAGELFF. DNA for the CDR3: TGTGCCAGCAGTCGACTAGCGGAAGCCGGGGAGCTGTTTTTT.

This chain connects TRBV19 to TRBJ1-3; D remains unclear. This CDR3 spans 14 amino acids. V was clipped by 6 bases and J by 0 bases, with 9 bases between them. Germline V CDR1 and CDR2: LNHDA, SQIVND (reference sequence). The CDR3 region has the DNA TGTGCCAGTAGCGGCCGACGCTCTGGAAACACCATATATTTT. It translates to CASSGRRSGNTIYF.

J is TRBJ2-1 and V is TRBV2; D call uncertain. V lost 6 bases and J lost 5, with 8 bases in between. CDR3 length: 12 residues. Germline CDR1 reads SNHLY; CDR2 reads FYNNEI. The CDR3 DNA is TGTGCCAGCAGCCAAGATCACAATGAGCAGTTCTTC. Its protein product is CASSQDHNEQFF.